The 20 T cell receptor beta chains presented below share a single source sample, sequenced in a study of blood T cells in healthy people across ages. Then a second PCR, running about 6 to 11 cycles, was carried out with a sample-barcoded 5' primer and a J-beta primer mix. TCRdb passed the 5' RACE reads through MiXCR, listing each CDR3 protein once. The table lists 700,000 to 900,000 distinct CDR3 sequences, less than 70% of them singletons. Sequencing was done on a sample of blood. The receptors stem from a man aged 80 or over in good health.

The CDR3 spells CASSSEEGTNYGYTF. As DNA, the CDR3 is TGTGCCAGCAGTTCCGAGGAGGGAACTAACTATGGCTACACCTTC. The chain carries TRBV6-5 and TRBJ1-2; no firm D call. Trimming removed 4 bases at V and 0 bases at J, with 12 bases between. The CDR3 is 15 amino acids. CDR1 is MNHEY, CDR2 SVGAGI, per germline.

The chain has TRBV20-1 and TRBJ2-1; 8 bases align to TRBD1. Germline V gives CDR1 DFQATT, CDR2 SNEGSKA (reference sequence). Losses at the gene ends were 3 bases for V and 12 bases for J; bases not matched to a gene: 13. The CDR3 runs 14 residues. The CDR3 sequence: CSASGTTGQGTQFF. In DNA, the CDR3 is TGCAGTGCTAGCGGTACTACAGGACAGGGCACGCAGTTCTTC.

This clonotype showed up just a few times. The chain couples TRBV20-1 to TRBJ2-1; TRBD2 aligns across 7 bases. This CDR3 contains 16 residues. Trimming took 0 bases from V and 0 from J; bases not matched to a gene: 5. The germline V gene encodes CDR1 DFQATT and CDR2 SNEGSKA (reference sequence). CDR3 loop: CSARDLAGDSYNEQFF. CDR3 DNA sequence: TGCAGTGCTAGAGACCTGGCGGGAGACTCCTACAATGAGCAGTTCTTC.

V gene TRBV6-1 combines with J gene TRBJ2-1; 8 bases map to TRBD2. With 6 bases clipped from V and 7 bases from J, the junction kept 14 bases outside the gene matches. Germline V gene lookup returns CDR1 MNHNS and CDR2 SASEGT. CDR3 length equals 16 residues. This CDR3 is CASRRQRESIGNEQFF. In DNA, the CDR3 is TGTGCCAGCAGACGACAGCGGGAGAGTATCGGGAATGAGCAGTTCTTC.

This clonotype has more than one count but fewer than ten. The V call is TRBV20-1, the J call TRBJ2-3; D possibly corresponds to TRBD2 (7 bases). Trimming removed 5 bases at V and 0 bases at J, with 9 bases between. This CDR3 is built from 13 residues. Germline loops: CDR1 DFQATT, CDR2 SNEGSKA (reference sequence). The CDR3 DNA is TGCAGTGCTGGCGGGGGCAGCACAGATACGCAGTATTTT. Its protein is CSAGGGSTDTQYF.

In regard to this clonotype: Mismatch with germline at one junction end may stem from a read error. This chain joins TRBV12-3 or TRBV12-4 and TRBJ2-1; 9 bases match TRBD1. The CDR3 has 18 amino acids. The CDR3 is CASSPSLWDRVSNNEQFF. Here the CDR3 DNA reads TGTGCCAGCAGTCCCTCCCTGTGGGACAGGGTCTCCAACAATGAGCAGTTCTTC.

The genes are TRBV5-1 and TRBJ2-3, with TRBD2 as a possible D gene (5 bases). V was shortened by 0 bases and J by 3 bases, with 14 bases between the two germline ends. Germline assignment: CDR1 SGHRS and CDR2 YFSETQ. The CDR3 totals 16 residues. This CDR3 reads CASSLGPQSGTDTQYF. CDR3 nucleotides: TGCGCCAGCAGCTTGGGTCCCCAGTCGGGGACAGATACGCAGTATTTT.

The gene calls are TRBV20-1 and TRBJ1-1, with D possibly matching TRBD1 (5 bases). Between the trimmed V and J ends, which lost 5 bases and 0 bases, there was a span of 19 bases. Germline V lookup: CDR1 DFQATT, CDR2 SNEGSKA (reference sequence). The CDR3 extends over 16 amino acids. This CDR3 reads CSAPPGLRTMNTEAFF. The CDR3 coding sequence is TGCAGTGCTCCTCCGGGGCTACGTACCATGAACACTGAAGCTTTCTTT.

The V call is TRBV12-3 or TRBV12-4, the J call TRBJ1-1, with TRBD1 identical over 7 bases. There are 14 residues in the CDR3. V lost 7 bases, J lost 1 base, and 6 bases stayed unmatched. This CDR3 is CASTVTGPNTEAFF. In DNA, the CDR3 is TGTGCCAGCACGGTGACAGGGCCGAACACTGAAGCTTTCTTT.

V is TRBV7-9 and J is TRBJ2-5; unclear D gene. The CDR3 extends over 15 amino acids. Trimming took off 8 bases at V and 11 bases at J, with 27 bases between the two ends. The germline V gene has CDR1 SEHNR and CDR2 FQNEAQ (reference sequence). The CDR3 DNA reads as TGTGCCAGCTCCCCAAAACGGAGATTAAACAATGAGCAGTACTTC. This codes for CASSPKRRLNNEQYF.

V usage is TRBV7-8 and J usage is TRBJ2-3, with TRBD2 matching over 12 bases. Germline V gene data show CDR1 as SGHVS and CDR2 as FQNEAQ. The CDR3 loop spans 18 amino acids. J gave up 3 bases and V 4 bases, and 11 bases lay outside the gene matches. Here the CDR3 DNA reads TGTGCCAGCAGCTCGACCTTCCCGACTAGCGGGAGAACAGATACGCAGTATTTT. Translation gives CASSSTFPTSGRTDTQYF.

This clonotype was counted between two and nine times. This chain links TRBV9 with TRBJ1-2; no definite D call. V was cut by 0 bases and J by 4 bases, with 13 bases left in between. The CDR3 consists of 15 residues. Germline lookup yields CDR1 SGDLS and CDR2 YYNGEE. The CDR3 DNA reads TGTGCCAGCAGCGTAGAAGCGAGGGTTGGCTATGGCTACACCTTC. It translates to CASSVEARVGYGYTF.

The V call is TRBV20-1, the J call TRBJ2-3; TRBD2 aligns across 7 bases. V gave up 0 bases and J gave up 5 bases; unmatched junction bases: 8. Germline CDR1 reads DFQATT; CDR2 reads SNEGSKA (reference sequence). The CDR3 spans 15 residues. The CDR3 spells CSARDRNGGRDTQYF. DNA of the CDR3: TGCAGTGCTAGAGATCGAAACGGGGGGAGAGATACGCAGTATTTT.

The chain combines TRBV21-1 with TRBJ2-7; TRBD2 is the table's D call and was not checked against the DNA. TRBV21-1 is a pseudogene locus. This CDR3 comprises 16 residues. This CDR3 is CASPYGGAGGSYEQYF. The CDR3 DNA sequence: TGTGCCAGCCCCTACGGAGGGGCAGGGGGCTCGTACGAGCAGTACTTC.

The chain couples TRBV4-2 to TRBJ1-3; D might be TRBD1 (5 bases). This CDR3 has 16 amino acids. V lost 2 bases, J lost 0 bases, and 11 bases lay in between. Per the germline V gene, CDR1 is LGHNA and CDR2 is YNFKEQ. CDR3 bases: TGTGCCAGCAGCCAAACTACAGGCCCCTCTGGAAACACCATATATTTT. Encoded protein: CASSQTTGPSGNTIYF.

This sequence joins TRBV6-1 and TRBJ2-4; D remains unclear. Trimming took off 7 bases at V and 1 base at J, with 11 bases between the two ends. This CDR3 is built from 14 residues. Germline V gene lookup returns CDR1 MNHNS and CDR2 SASEGT. In DNA form, the CDR3 reads TGTGCCAGCACGGGTCGTGGGGCCAAAAACATTCAGTACTTC. It codes for CASTGRGAKNIQYF.

The V call is TRBV2, the J call TRBJ1-2; no definite D call. V was clipped by 2 bases and J by 2 bases, with 12 bases between them. Germline V lookup: CDR1 SNHLY, CDR2 FYNNEI. The CDR3 has 15 amino acids. The CDR3 sequence is CASSETRVPNYGYTF. In DNA, the CDR3 is TGTGCCAGCAGTGAAACCCGGGTCCCAAACTATGGCTACACCTTC.

The rearrangement joins TRBV7-2 to TRBJ2-5, with D perhaps matching TRBD1 (6 bases). From germline, CDR1 is SGHTA and CDR2 FQGNSA. The CDR3 totals 13 residues. V lost 6 bases to trimming and J lost 2 bases, with 10 bases between them. DNA for the CDR3: TGTGCCAGCAGGCGGACAGAACAAGAGACCCAGTACTTC. This translates into CASRRTEQETQYF.

The V and J genes are TRBV28 and TRBJ2-7, with 8 bases matching TRBD1. Germline V gene lookup returns CDR1 MDHEN and CDR2 SYDVKM. The CDR3 length is 15 residues. Trimming took 5 bases from V and 3 from J; bases not matched to a gene: 9. The CDR3 DNA is TGTGCCAGCAGTGCATCCGGGACAGGCTTCTACGAGCAGTACTTC. Encoded protein: CASSASGTGFYEQYF.

The rearrangement links TRBV6-5 to TRBJ2-7; possible D gene TRBD1, 6 bases. CDR3 length: 13 residues. V was shortened by 5 bases and J by 4 bases, with 12 bases between the two germline ends. Germline-derived CDR1 and CDR2 are MNHEY and SVGAGI. The CDR3: CASSVHREYEQYF. CDR3 nucleotide sequence: TGTGCCAGCAGTGTTCACAGGGAATACGAGCAGTACTTC.